Listed here are 5 T cell receptor beta chains from one sample, sequenced in a study of early T cells in non-severe SARS-CoV-2 infection. In TCRdb, the 5' RACE reads were re-called with MiXCR into one record per CDR3 protein. This sample has 15,000 to 20,000 distinct CDR3 sequences, with over 5.5% found just once. This specimen consisted of whole blood, obtained at baseline. Receptors were obtained from an adult who was a healthcare worker with PCR-confirmed SARS-CoV-2 infection or an uninfected control (not recorded which).

This clonotype has at least ten counts. The CDR3 region has the DNA TGCAGTGCTAGCTCCAGTGGCTACCAAGAGACCCAGTACTTC. This codes for CSASSSGYQETQYF. This sequence joins TRBV20-1 and TRBJ2-5, with D unresolved. Trimming cost V 3 bases and J 0 bases, with 11 bases left between them. The CDR3 totals 14 residues. Germline V gene sequence: CDR1 DFQATT, CDR2 SNEGSKA (reference sequence).

This clonotype has ten or more counts. The V gene is TRBV10-3, the J gene TRBJ2-3; no definite D call. Trimming took 7 bases from V and 5 from J, leaving 7 bases between them. Germline CDR1 and CDR2: ENHRY and SYGVKD. The CDR3 loop spans 11 amino acids. The CDR3 region has the DNA TGTGCCATCACATTCAGAGATACGCAGTATTTT. This sequence encodes CAITFRDTQYF.

Relative to its sample, this clonotype is large. The chain combines TRBV3-1 with TRBJ1-1, with a weak D call TRBD1 (6 bases). The CDR3 totals 14 residues. Per the germline V gene, CDR1 is LGHDT and CDR2 is YNNKEL (reference sequence). The V gene lost 5 bases and the J gene lost 5 bases, with 15 bases spanning the gap. CDR3 sequence: CASSALGGGTEAFF. For the CDR3, the DNA is TGTGCCAGCAGCGCCCTGGGGGGCGGGACTGAAGCTTTCTTT.

This clonotype was detected ten times or more. In DNA, the CDR3 is TGTGCCTGGAGTCGTTCTAACACTGAAGCTTTCTTT. This translates into CAWSRSNTEAFF. V is TRBV30 and J is TRBJ1-1; no firm D call. Deletions cut 2 bases from V and 2 bases from J, with 6 bases between. Germline assignment: CDR1 GTSNPN and CDR2 SVGIG (reference sequence). The CDR3 has 12 amino acids.

Many counts were recorded for this clonotype. The rearrangement uses TRBV10-1 and TRBJ1-6, with D perhaps matching TRBD1 (5 bases). The CDR3 is 13 amino acids. CDR1 is WNHNN and CDR2 is SYGVQD in the germline V gene (reference sequence). V was cut by 2 bases and J by 12 bases, with 11 bases left in between. In nucleotides, the CDR3 is TGCGCCAGCAGTGAGAGGGAAAGGGGACCCCTCCACTTT. The encoded protein is CASSERERGPLHF.